Reported below is one T cell receptor (beta chain). These data originate in a study of blood T cell repertoires in COVID-19. Turning to the study itself: Sites in the United States, Italy and Spain provided acute and convalescent COVID-19 samples. The cDNA or gDNA used as material had been derived from T cells, B-cell-depleted T cells, or PBMCs.

Germline loops: CDR1 SGHTA, CDR2 FQGNSA. This CDR3 region has 17 residues. After removal of 7 bases from V and 3 bases from J, the junction contained 18 bases not matched to a gene. Authors' analysis steps: Amplification of reference gene primers was used by the study to estimate nucleated cell counts. Profiled with immunoSEQ multiplex PCR; TCRdb holds only in-frame clones, not every one. That table supplies the V and J calls and clone size; D and trimming were determined from the DNA. The sample consists of 150,000 to 200,000 clones, about nine tenths of them appearing once. V usage is TRBV7-2 and J usage is TRBJ2-7; TRBD2 matches at 7 bases. The source material was peripheral blood. The receptor's source is a man aged 55 to 70 with active or convalescent COVID-19. CDR3 coding DNA: TGTGCCAGCACCCCCCGGTCCAGTACGGGGAGGGGCTACGAGCAGTACTTC. It yields the protein CASTPRSSTGRGYEQYF.